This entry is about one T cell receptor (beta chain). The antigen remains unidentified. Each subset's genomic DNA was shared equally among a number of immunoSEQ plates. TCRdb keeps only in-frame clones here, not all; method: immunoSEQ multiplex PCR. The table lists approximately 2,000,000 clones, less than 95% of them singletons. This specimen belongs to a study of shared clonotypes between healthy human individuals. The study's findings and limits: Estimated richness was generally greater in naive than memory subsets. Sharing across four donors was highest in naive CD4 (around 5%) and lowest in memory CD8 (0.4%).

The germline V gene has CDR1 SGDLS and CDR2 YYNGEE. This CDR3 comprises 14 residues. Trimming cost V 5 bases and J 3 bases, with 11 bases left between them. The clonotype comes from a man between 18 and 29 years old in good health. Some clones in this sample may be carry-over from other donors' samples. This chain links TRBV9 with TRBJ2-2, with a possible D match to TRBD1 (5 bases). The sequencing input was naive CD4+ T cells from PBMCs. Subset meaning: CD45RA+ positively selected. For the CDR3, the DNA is TGTGCCAGCAGACGTGGGGCGGACACCGGGGAGCTGTTTTTT. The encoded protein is CASRRGADTGELFF.